Included here is one TCR beta chain sequence, with context. Its antigen is not identified. One end of the junction fails to match germline, which may point to a read error. The library came from three nested PCR rounds adapted from ARM-PCR protocols. TCRdb analysed the multiplex PCR reads with MiXCR anew, one entry per CDR3 protein. The sample lists 48,000 or so distinct CDR3 sequences, around 59% occurring once. The template was RNA from unsorted bulk tissue. Distant lung tissue was collected more than 3 cm away from the tumor edge. The data were obtained in a study of tumor and adjacent non-tumor tissue in lung cancer. Study summary: Stage I to III disease affected about nine men and about 5 women aged about 31 to 85. Study-wide results and caveats: TCR diversity was significantly greater in tumor than normal lung tissue. Tumor repertoires had a smaller top 100 clone share than normal lung. Patients with more diverse tumor TCRs had worse survival.

CDR1 MNHNY and CDR2 SVGAGI come from the germline V gene (reference sequence). The CDR3 is 16 residues long. The clonotype was recovered from a woman aged 65 to 85 with non-small cell lung cancer. The genes are TRBV6-6 and TRBJ2-1; D not resolved. The sequencing sample was made of distant non-tumor lung tissue. The CDR3 DNA reads as TGTGCCAGCAGTTACGGCCAGGAAAAGTCCTACACTGAGCAGTTCTTC. Amino acid sequence: CASSYGQEKSYTEQFF.